A single sample gave rise to the 17 T cell receptor beta chains below, sequenced in a study of shared clonotypes between healthy human individuals. Produced via immunoSEQ multiplex PCR; TCRdb's table is partial and in-frame only. Seen here are under 1,100,000 clones, about 80% observed once, and the top ten hold 0.5% to 0.65%. Input material: memory CD4+ T cells from PBMCs. Subset here: CD45RA-negative fraction. Receptors were obtained from a man between 18 and 29 years old in good health. Some clones in this sample may be carry-over from other donors' samples.

The chain carries TRBV2 and TRBJ1-1; 11 nucleotides match TRBD1. Looked up from germline, CDR1 is SNHLY and CDR2 is FYNNEI. V shed 4 bases and J 5 bases; nucleotides not matched to a gene: 3. The CDR3 has 14 residues. CDR3 nucleotide sequence: TGTGCCAGCAGTGTGGGACAGGGGGTAACTGAAGCTTTCTTT. Its translation is CASSVGQGVTEAFF.

This chain links TRBV19 with TRBJ1-5; 7 bases align to TRBD1. V lost 5 bases to trimming and J lost 7 bases; unmatched junction nucleotides: 5. The CDR3 consists of 13 residues. Looked up from germline, CDR1 is LNHDA and CDR2 is SQIVND (reference sequence). This CDR3 reads CASSYRGSQPQHF. CDR3 in DNA: TGTGCCAGTAGTTACAGGGGTAGCCAGCCCCAGCATTTT.

The chain joins TRBV5-1 to TRBJ1-5, with 8 positions matching TRBD1. This CDR3 contains 16 residues. Germline trimming cut 6 bases from V and 10 bases from J; bases unmatched to any gene: 18. Germline V gene lookup returns CDR1 SGHRS and CDR2 YFSETQ. The CDR3 region has the DNA TGCGCCAGCATAATATTGGACAGGGAGATAATGGGTCCCCAGCATTTT. This encodes CASIILDREIMGPQHF.

Regarding this clone: At the DNA level, this CDR3 is encoded by other sequences in the same sample as well. This chain connects TRBV6-1 to TRBJ2-7; 9 bases are a match to TRBD1. CDR1 and CDR2 from the germline V gene are MNHNS and SASEGT. CDR3 length: 14 amino acids. V shed 6 bases and J 3 bases; nucleotides not matched to a gene: 6. The CDR3 nucleotides read TGTGCCAGCAGCGAGAGACAGGGGGGCTACGAGCAGTACTTC. This codes for CASSERQGGYEQYF.

The chain links TRBV30 to TRBJ2-5; tentative D call: TRBD2 (6 bases). Looked up from germline, CDR1 is GTSNPN and CDR2 is SVGIG (reference sequence). V was pared by 3 bases and J by 5 bases, with 13 bases between. The CDR3 is made up of 13 amino acids. The CDR3 DNA reads as TGTGCCTGGAGAACTCTCGCGGGGGAGACCCAGTACTTC. This gives the protein CAWRTLAGETQYF.

The V and J genes are TRBV10-1 and TRBJ2-1; 14 bases map to TRBD2. Germline CDR1 reads WNHNN; CDR2 reads SYGVQD (reference sequence). This CDR3 has 16 amino acids. Unmatched junction bases numbered 10, after V lost 9 bases and J lost 6 bases. CDR3 DNA: TGCGCCAGGAATCAGACTAGCGGGAGGGCCCCCAATGAGCAGTTCTTC. As protein: CARNQTSGRAPNEQFF.

V is TRBV30 and J is TRBJ2-7, with 8 nucleotides matching TRBD1. V shed 1 base and J 9 bases; nucleotides not matched to a gene: 11. Germline lookup yields CDR1 GTSNPN and CDR2 SVGIG (reference sequence). The CDR3 has 14 residues. The CDR3 sequence: CAWSARDRRFGQYF. In nucleotides, the CDR3 is TGTGCCTGGAGTGCCCGGGACAGGCGTTTCGGGCAGTACTTC.

This chain joins TRBV7-2 and TRBJ2-7; possibly TRBD2 for D (6 bases). Germline V lookup: CDR1 SGHTA, CDR2 FQGNSA. This CDR3 region has 17 residues. V was clipped by 5 bases and J by 6 bases, with 26 bases between them. In nucleotides, the CDR3 is TGTGCCAGCAGCCGGACCCCACGAATAGCGGCCGGGGGCGAGCAGTACTTC. The encoded protein is CASSRTPRIAAGGEQYF.

CDR3 amino acids: CASSGGQERRETQYF. CDR3 DNA sequence: TGTGCCAGCAGTGGAGGACAGGAACGGAGAGAGACCCAGTACTTC. This rearrangement joins TRBV6-1 to TRBJ2-5; 7 bases are a match to TRBD1. Germline CDR1 MNHNS, CDR2 SASEGT. The CDR3 is 15 residues long. V shed 4 bases and J 4 bases; nucleotides not matched to a gene: 9.

The CDR3 is CASSQVGIATNEKLFF. In nucleotides, the CDR3 is TGTGCCAGCAGCCAAGTCGGAATTGCAACTAATGAAAAACTGTTTTTT. The chain has TRBV4-2 and TRBJ1-4, with no clear D. The CDR3 loop spans 16 amino acids. CDR1 and CDR2 from the germline V gene are LGHNA and YNFKEQ. The V and J ends lost 1 base and 0 bases respectively, with 9 bases between them.

This clone was counted between two and nine times. The sample contains more than one DNA sequence encoding this CDR3. The chain recombines TRBV6-6 with TRBJ1-3; unclear D gene. Trimming removed 0 bases at V and 4 bases at J, with 4 bases between. Germline assignment: CDR1 MNHNY and CDR2 SVGAGI (reference sequence). The CDR3 loop spans 13 amino acids. The CDR3 bases are TGTGCCAGCAGTTACTCACGAGGAAACACCATATATTTT. Protein sequence: CASSYSRGNTIYF.

The V call is TRBV2, the J call TRBJ2-7; possibly TRBD1 or TRBD2 for D (5 bases each). Germline CDR1 SNHLY, CDR2 FYNNEI. Trimming removed 8 bases from V and 2 bases from J, with 16 bases in between. The CDR3 length is 14 residues. This CDR3 is CASGAAGSTYEQYF. DNA of the CDR3: TGTGCCAGCGGGGCGGCAGGGAGCACCTACGAGCAGTACTTC.

The V and J genes are TRBV19 and TRBJ2-1; TRBD2 aligns across 7 bases. CDR1 and CDR2 (germline): LNHDA, SQIVND (reference sequence). Unmatched junction bases numbered 8, after V lost 4 bases and J lost 5 bases. This CDR3 comprises 15 residues. CDR3 nucleotides: TGTGCCAGTAGTACTTGGCGGGAGACCCACAATGAGCAGTTCTTC. This translates into CASSTWRETHNEQFF.

This chain uses TRBV6-6 with TRBJ2-5; possibly TRBD2 for D (6 bases). The CDR3 has 15 amino acids. V was shortened by 2 bases and J by 2 bases, with 12 bases between the two germline ends. Germline loops: CDR1 MNHNY, CDR2 SVGAGI (reference sequence). The CDR3 reads CASSYGGMGQETQYF. The CDR3 DNA reads TGTGCCAGCAGTTACGGGGGGATGGGTCAAGAGACCCAGTACTTC.

The chain links TRBV4-3 to TRBJ2-3; D perhaps matches TRBD2 (6 bases). This CDR3 has 11 amino acids. Germline CDR1 is LGHNA and CDR2 is YSLEER. Trimming left V 5 bases short and J 9 bases short, with 9 bases between. The CDR3 sequence is CASSSGGTQYF. The CDR3 DNA is TGCGCCAGCAGCTCCGGAGGGACGCAGTATTTT.

The chain has TRBV10-3 and TRBJ1-2, with D hard to call. The CDR3 covers 13 residues. The ends were cut back, 0 bases at V and 7 bases at J, with 9 bases in the middle. Germline CDR1 ENHRY, CDR2 SYGVKD. The CDR3 reads CAISESPGSGYTF. CDR3 bases: TGTGCCATCAGTGAGTCCCCGGGAAGTGGCTACACCTTC.

This sequence joins TRBV28 and TRBJ1-2; 7 bases match TRBD1. The J segment lost 3 bases and the V segment lost 2 bases, leaving 6 bases of the junction unmatched. The CDR3 consists of 15 residues. Germline values: CDR1 MDHEN, CDR2 SYDVKM. The CDR3 nucleotides are TGTGCCAGCAGTTTAGGGACAGCTATCCACTATGGCTACACCTTC. Its protein product is CASSLGTAIHYGYTF.